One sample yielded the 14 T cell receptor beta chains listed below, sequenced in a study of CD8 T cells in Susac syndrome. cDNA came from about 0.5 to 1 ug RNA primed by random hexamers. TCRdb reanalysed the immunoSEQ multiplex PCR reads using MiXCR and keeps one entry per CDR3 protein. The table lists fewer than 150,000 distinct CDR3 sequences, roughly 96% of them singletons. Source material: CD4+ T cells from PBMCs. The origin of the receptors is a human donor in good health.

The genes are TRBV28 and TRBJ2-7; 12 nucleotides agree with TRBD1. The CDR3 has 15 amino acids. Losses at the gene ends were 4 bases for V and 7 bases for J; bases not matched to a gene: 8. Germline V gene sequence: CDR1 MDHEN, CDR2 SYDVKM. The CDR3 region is CASSSGTGGVGEQYF. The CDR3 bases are TGTGCCAGCAGTTCCGGGACAGGGGGCGTTGGGGAGCAGTACTTC.

CDR3 loop: CASSLRGANTEAFF. Here the CDR3 DNA reads TGTGCCAGCAGTTTACGCGGGGCGAACACTGAAGCTTTCTTT. The chain recombines TRBV27 with TRBJ1-1; D possibly corresponds to TRBD1 (5 bases). The V end was cut by 2 bases, the J end by 1 base, with 8 bases between. The germline CDR1 and CDR2 sequences are MNHEY and SMNVEV (reference sequence). The CDR3 contains 14 residues.

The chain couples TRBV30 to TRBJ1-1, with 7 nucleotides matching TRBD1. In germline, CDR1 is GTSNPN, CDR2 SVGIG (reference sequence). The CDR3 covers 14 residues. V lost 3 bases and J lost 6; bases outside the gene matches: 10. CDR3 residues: CAWSRGGVSPEAFF. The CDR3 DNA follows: TGTGCCTGGAGCCGAGGGGGCGTGTCCCCTGAAGCTTTCTTT.

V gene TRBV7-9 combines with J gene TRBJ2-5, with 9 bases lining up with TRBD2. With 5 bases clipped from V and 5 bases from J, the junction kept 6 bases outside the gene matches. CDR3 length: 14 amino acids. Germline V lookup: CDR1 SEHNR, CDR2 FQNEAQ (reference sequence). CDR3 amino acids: CASSLSGSGETQYF. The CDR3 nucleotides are TGTGCCAGCAGCCTTAGCGGGAGTGGGGAGACCCAGTACTTC. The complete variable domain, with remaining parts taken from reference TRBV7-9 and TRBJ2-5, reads DTGVSQNPRHKITKRGQNVTFRCDPISEHNRLYWYRQTLGQGPEFLTYFQNEAQLEKSRLLSDRFSAERPKGSFSTLEIQRTEQGDSAMYLCASSLSGSGETQYFGPGTRLLVL.

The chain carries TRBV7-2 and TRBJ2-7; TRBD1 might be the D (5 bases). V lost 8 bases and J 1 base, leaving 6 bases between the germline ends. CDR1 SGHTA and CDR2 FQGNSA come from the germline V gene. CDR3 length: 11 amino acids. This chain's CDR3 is CASSGSYEQYF. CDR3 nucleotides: TGTGCCAGCTCAGGGTCCTACGAGCAGTACTTC.

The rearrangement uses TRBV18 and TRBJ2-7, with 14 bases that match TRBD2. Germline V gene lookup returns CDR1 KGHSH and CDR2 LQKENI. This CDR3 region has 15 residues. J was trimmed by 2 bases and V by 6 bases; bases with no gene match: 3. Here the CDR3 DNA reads TGTGCCAGCTCCGGGGGACTAGCGGGAGCCTACGAGCAGTACTTC. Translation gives CASSGGLAGAYEQYF.

CDR3 in DNA: TGTGCCAGCAAAGCGGGAGCGGGCACAGATACGCAGTATTTT. It codes for CASKAGAGTDTQYF. The chain uses TRBV6-5 and TRBJ2-3, with TRBD2 matching over 8 bases. Germline V CDR1 and CDR2: MNHEY, SVGAGI. The CDR3 totals 14 residues. V trimming: 7 bases; J trimming: 1 base; junction bases outside the gene matches: 4.

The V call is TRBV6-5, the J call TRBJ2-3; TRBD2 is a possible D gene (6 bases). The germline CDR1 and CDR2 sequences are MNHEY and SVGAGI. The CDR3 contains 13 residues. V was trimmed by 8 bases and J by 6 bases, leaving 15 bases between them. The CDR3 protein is CASHGTRRDTQYF. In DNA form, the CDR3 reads TGTGCCAGCCATGGGACTCGACGGGATACGCAGTATTTT.

The CDR3 nucleotides are TGTGCCAGCTCCCTTTCGGACCGTTCGCGTGAGCAGTACTTC. Translated, it gives CASSLSDRSREQYF. This chain links TRBV18 with TRBJ2-7; no definite D call. V gave up 6 bases and J gave up 7 bases, with 19 bases separating them. The germline V gene has CDR1 KGHSH and CDR2 LQKENI. This CDR3 region has 14 residues.

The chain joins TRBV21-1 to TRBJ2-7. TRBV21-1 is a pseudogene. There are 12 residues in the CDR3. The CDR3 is CASSNRSHEQYF. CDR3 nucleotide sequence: TGTGCCAGCAGCAATCGAAGCCACGAGCAGTACTTC.

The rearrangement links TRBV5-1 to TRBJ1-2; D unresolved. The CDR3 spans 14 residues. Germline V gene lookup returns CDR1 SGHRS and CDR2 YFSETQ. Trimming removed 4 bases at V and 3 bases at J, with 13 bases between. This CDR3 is CASSQGPGDYGYTF. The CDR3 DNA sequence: TGCGCCAGCAGCCAAGGGCCCGGAGACTATGGCTACACCTTC.

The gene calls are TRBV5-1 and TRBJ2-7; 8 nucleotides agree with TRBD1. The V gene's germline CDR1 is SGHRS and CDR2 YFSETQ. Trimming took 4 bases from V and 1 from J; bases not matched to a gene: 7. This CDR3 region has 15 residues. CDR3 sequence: CASSKTTGASYEQYF. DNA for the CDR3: TGCGCCAGCAGCAAGACGACAGGGGCATCCTACGAGCAGTACTTC. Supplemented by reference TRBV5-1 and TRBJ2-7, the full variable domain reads KAGVTQTPRYLIKTRGQQVTLSCSPISGHRSVSWYQQTPGQGLQFLFEYFSETQRNKGNFPGRFSGRQFSNSRSEMNVSTLELGDSALYLCASSKTTGASYEQYFGPGTRLTVT.

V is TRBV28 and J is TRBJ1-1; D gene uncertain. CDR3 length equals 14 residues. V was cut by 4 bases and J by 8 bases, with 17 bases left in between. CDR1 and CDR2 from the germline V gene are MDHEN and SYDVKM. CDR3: CASSSPPPRREAFF. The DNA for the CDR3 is TGTGCCAGCAGTTCGCCTCCCCCTAGGAGGGAAGCTTTCTTT.

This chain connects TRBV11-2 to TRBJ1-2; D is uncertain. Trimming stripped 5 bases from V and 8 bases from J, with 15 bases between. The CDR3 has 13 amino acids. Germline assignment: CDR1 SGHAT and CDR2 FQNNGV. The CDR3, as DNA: TGTGCCAGCAGCCCCGCCGGCTTACCAGGCTACACCTTC. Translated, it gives CASSPAGLPGYTF.